This TCR beta chain was captured by sequencing in a study of T-cell reconstitution after alpha-beta-depleted transplantation in children. The table lists this clonotype with a few counts. Antigen specificity is unknown. The CDR3 totals 14 residues. Trimming removed 0 bases from V and 5 bases from J, with 11 bases in between. Per germline, CDR1 SGDLS and CDR2 YYNGEE. The authors prepared the TCRbeta library with unique molecular identifiers. Each CDR3 protein gets one entry after TCRdb re-called the PCR reads with MiXCR. The data contain around 490,000 distinct CDR3 sequences, around 10% of them singletons. General study findings and limits: Once a year had passed after transplant, T-cell counts and diversity came mostly from newly produced T cells. Expanded graft clones numbering several hundred reportedly gave rise to alpha-beta T cells about two months after transplant. Elevated TCRbeta diversity at day 60 was traced, in some patients, to surviving recipient T cells and thymic progenitors.

Sequencing was performed on PBMCs, mostly from graft donor cells, taken 180 days after TCRalphabeta/CD19-depleted stem cell transplant. The J gene is TRBJ2-5, the V gene TRBV9, with D tentatively TRBD1 (6 bases). The TCR was taken from a female patient between 2 and 15 years old who had a stem cell transplant for aplastic anemia, so the T cells may come from the graft donor. The CDR3 loop reads CASSVDGRGETQYF. The CDR3, as DNA: TGTGCCAGCAGCGTAGATGGTAGGGGGGAGACCCAGTACTTC. The variable domain in full, with the rest retrieved from reference TRBV9 and TRBJ2-5, is DSGVTQTPKHLITATGQRVTLRCSPRSGDLSVYWYQQSLDQGLQFLIQYYNGEERAKGNILERFSAQQFPDLHSELNLSSLELGDSALYFCASSVDGRGETQYFGPGTRLLVL.